This T cell receptor (beta chain) is drawn from a study of shared clonotypes between healthy human individuals. General study points: Sampling covered blood only; tissue repertoires likely differ.

The CDR3 is 12 amino acids. Germline CDR1 SGHDT, CDR2 YYEEEE. Trimming removed 4 bases from V and 7 bases from J, with 12 bases in between. Clones were read by immunoSEQ multiplex PCR, and TCRdb kept only the in-frame ones, dropping some. The table has 2.3 million or so clones, just over 90% seen once; the top ten hold 0.35% to 0.5%. A remark on this clone: Its target is unknown.

Sample: naive CD4+ T cells from PBMCs. Subset indicated: CD45RA+ positively selected. The source of this sequence is a man younger than 30 in good health. Some clones in this sample may be carry-over from other donors' samples. The V call is TRBV5-6, the J call TRBJ2-7; D is unresolved. CDR3 residues: CASSPTLGEQYF. DNA of the CDR3: TGTGCCAGCAGCCCTACATTAGGGGAGCAGTACTTC.